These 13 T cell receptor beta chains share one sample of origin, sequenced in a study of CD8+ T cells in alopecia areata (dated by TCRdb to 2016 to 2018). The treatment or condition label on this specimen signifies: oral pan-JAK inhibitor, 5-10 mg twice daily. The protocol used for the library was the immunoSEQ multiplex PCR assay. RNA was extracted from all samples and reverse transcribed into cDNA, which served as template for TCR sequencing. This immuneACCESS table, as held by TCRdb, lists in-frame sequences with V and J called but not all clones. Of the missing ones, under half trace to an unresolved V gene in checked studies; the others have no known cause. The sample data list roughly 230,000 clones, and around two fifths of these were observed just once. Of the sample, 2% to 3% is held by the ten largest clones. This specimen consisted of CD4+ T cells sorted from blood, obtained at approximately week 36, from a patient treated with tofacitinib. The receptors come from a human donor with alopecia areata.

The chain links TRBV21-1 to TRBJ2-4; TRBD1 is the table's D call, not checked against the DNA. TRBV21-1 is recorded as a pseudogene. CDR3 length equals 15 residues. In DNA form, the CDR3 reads TGTGCCAGCCGCACCCGAGGGGGTGACAAAAACATTCAGTACTTC. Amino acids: CASRTRGGDKNIQYF.

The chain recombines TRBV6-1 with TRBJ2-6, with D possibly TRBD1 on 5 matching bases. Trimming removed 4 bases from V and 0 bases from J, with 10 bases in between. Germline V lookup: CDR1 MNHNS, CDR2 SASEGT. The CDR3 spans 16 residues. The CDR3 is CASSVDGHSGANVLTF. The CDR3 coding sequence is TGTGCCAGCAGTGTAGACGGACACTCTGGGGCCAACGTCCTGACTTTC.

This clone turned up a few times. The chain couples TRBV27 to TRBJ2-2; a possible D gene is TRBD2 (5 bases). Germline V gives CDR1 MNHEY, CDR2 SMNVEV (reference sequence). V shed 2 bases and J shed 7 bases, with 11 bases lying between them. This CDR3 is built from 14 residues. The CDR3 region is CASSLGSRGGELFF. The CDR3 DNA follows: TGTGCCAGCAGTTTAGGGTCACGGGGCGGGGAGCTGTTTTTT.

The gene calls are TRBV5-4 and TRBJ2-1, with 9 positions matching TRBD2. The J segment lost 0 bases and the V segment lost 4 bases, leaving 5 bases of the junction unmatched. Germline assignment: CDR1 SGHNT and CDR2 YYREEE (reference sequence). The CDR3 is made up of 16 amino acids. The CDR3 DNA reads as TGTGCCAGCAGCCTTTTTAGCGGGAGCTCCTACAATGAGCAGTTCTTC. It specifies CASSLFSGSSYNEQFF.

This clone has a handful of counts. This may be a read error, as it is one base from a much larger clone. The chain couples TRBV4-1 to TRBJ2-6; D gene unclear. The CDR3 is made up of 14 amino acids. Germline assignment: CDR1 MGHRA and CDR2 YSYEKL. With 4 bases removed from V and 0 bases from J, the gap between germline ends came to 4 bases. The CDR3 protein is CASSRGSGANVLTF. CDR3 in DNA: TGCGCCAGCAGCCGGGGCTCTGGGGCCAACGTCCTGACTTTC.

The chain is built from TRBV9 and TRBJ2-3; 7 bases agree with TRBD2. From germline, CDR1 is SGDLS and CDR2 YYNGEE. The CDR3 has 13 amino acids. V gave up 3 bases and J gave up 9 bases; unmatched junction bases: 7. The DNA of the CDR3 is TGTGCCAGCAGCGCCACCGGACTAGGAACGCAGTATTTT. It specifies CASSATGLGTQYF.

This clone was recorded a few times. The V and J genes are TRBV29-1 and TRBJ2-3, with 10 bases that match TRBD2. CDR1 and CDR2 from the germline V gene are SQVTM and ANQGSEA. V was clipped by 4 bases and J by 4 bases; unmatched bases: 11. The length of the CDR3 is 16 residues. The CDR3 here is CSVGRRLAGESDTQYF. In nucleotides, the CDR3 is TGCAGCGTTGGAAGGCGGCTAGCGGGGGAATCAGATACGCAGTATTTT.

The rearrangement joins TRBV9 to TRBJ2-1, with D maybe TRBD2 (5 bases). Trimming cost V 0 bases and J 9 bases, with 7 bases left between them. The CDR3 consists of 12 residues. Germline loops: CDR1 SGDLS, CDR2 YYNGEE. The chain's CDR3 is CASSVGGFEQFF. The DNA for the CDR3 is TGTGCCAGCAGCGTAGGAGGGTTTGAGCAGTTCTTC.

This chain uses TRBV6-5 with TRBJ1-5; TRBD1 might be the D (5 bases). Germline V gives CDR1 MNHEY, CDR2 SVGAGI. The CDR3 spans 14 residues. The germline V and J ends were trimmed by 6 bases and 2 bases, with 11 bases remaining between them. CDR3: CASSEGGGNQPQHF. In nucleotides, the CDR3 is TGTGCCAGCAGCGAGGGAGGGGGCAATCAGCCCCAGCATTTT.

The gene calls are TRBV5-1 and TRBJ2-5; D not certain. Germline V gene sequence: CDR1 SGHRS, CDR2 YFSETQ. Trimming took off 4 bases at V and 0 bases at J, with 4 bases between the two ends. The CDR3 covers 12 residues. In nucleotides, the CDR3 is TGCGCCAGCAGCCTACACCAAGAGACCCAGTACTTC. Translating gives CASSLHQETQYF.

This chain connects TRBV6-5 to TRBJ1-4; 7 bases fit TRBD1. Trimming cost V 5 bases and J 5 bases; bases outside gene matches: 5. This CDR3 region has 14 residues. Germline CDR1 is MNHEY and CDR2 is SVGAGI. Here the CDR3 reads CASSQGEGNEKLFF. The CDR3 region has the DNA TGTGCCAGCAGTCAGGGGGAAGGAAATGAAAAACTGTTTTTT.

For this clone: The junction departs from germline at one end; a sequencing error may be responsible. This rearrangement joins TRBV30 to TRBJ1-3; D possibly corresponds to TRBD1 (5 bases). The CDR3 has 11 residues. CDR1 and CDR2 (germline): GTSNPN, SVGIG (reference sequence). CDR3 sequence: CAWSRGVRQSF. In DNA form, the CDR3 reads TGTGCCTGGAGCCGGGGGGTCAGGCAGTCTTTT.

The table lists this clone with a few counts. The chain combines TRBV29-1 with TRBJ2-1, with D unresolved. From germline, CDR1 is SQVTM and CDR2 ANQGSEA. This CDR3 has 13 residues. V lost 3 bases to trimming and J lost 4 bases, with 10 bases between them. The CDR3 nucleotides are TGCAGCGTTGACTATTCTGGGTACAATGAGCAGTTCTTC. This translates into CSVDYSGYNEQFF.